A single sample is the source of the 8 T cell receptor beta chains below, sequenced in a study of spatial heterogeneity in lung cancer. Sample time point: sample taken at primary tumor resection. Extraction of whole RNA from tumor, nontumor lung or frozen PBMC preceded unsorted sequencing. TCRdb itself ran the 5' RACE reads through MiXCR, one entry per CDR3 protein. The repertoire holds more than 35,000 distinct CDR3 sequences, with roughly 5% as singletons. This specimen consisted of PBMCs, obtained at surgery. All receptors come from a female donor with early-stage non-small cell lung cancer.

Ten or more counts support this clonotype. The chain links TRBV5-1 to TRBJ1-3, with D possibly TRBD1 on 5 matching bases. The CDR3 runs 13 residues. Germline CDR1 SGHRS, CDR2 YFSETQ. V was shortened by 7 bases and J by 2 bases, with 10 bases between the two germline ends. The DNA of the CDR3 is TGCGCCAGCGCCGACAGCCCTGGAAACACCATATATTTT. This translates into CASADSPGNTIYF.

This clonotype was counted ten times or more. V and J are TRBV5-1 and TRBJ2-3; 10 bases are a match to TRBD2. Germline loops: CDR1 SGHRS, CDR2 YFSETQ. V shed 1 base and J 2 bases; nucleotides not matched to a gene: 7. The CDR3 has 17 residues. CDR3 region: CASSLPLAGVSTDTQYF. The CDR3 bases are TGCGCCAGCAGCTTGCCTCTAGCGGGGGTCTCCACAGATACGCAGTATTTT.

V gene TRBV5-5 combines with J gene TRBJ2-1; D call uncertain. Germline loops: CDR1 SGHKS, CDR2 YYEKEE (reference sequence). The CDR3 is made up of 17 amino acids. Trimming cost V 7 bases and J 3 bases, with 23 bases left between them. CDR3 amino acids: CASSPDSRRLSYNEQFF. In DNA form, the CDR3 reads TGTGCCAGCTCTCCCGATAGCAGGCGCCTTAGCTACAATGAGCAGTTCTTC. Together with reference TRBV5-5 and TRBJ2-1, the CDR3 gives the full variable domain: DAGVTQSPTHLIKTRGQQVTLRCSPISGHKSVSWYQQVLGQGPQFIFQYYEKEERGRGNFPDRFSARQFPNYSSELNVNALLLGDSALYLCASSPDSRRLSYNEQFFGPGTRLTVL.

The J gene is TRBJ1-4, the V gene TRBV9; no clear D gene. This CDR3 region has 16 residues. The V end lost 0 bases, the J end lost 0 bases, and 9 bases lay between the germline ends. Looked up from germline, CDR1 is SGDLS and CDR2 is YYNGEE. The CDR3 bases are TGTGCCAGCAGCGTAGCCCCCTATGCAACTAATGAAAAACTGTTTTTT. Its translation: CASSVAPYATNEKLFF.

This chain connects TRBV18 to TRBJ1-5; D perhaps matches TRBD1 (6 bases). CDR1 KGHSH and CDR2 LQKENI come from the germline V gene. The CDR3 covers 16 residues. The ends were cut back, 5 bases at V and 2 bases at J, with 16 bases in the middle. The chain's CDR3 is CASSGMQGFGNQPQHF. The DNA for the CDR3 is TGTGCCAGCTCAGGGATGCAGGGGTTTGGCAATCAGCCCCAGCATTTT.

Ten or more counts support this clonotype. The gene calls are TRBV12-3 or TRBV12-4 and TRBJ2-1; possible D gene TRBD2, 5 bases. Trimming removed 2 bases from V and 5 bases from J, with 10 bases in between. CDR3 length: 14 amino acids. The CDR3: CASSLFGVDNEQFF. CDR3 nucleotide sequence: TGTGCCAGCAGTTTATTCGGGGTGGACAATGAGCAGTTCTTC.

In this sample, this clonotype turned up many times. The chain joins TRBV5-1 to TRBJ1-5, with D hard to call. Trimming removed 0 bases from V and 3 bases from J, with 4 bases in between. The CDR3 extends over 13 amino acids. Per germline, CDR1 SGHRS and CDR2 YFSETQ. The CDR3 nucleotides read TGCGCCAGCAGCTTGGGGCTCAATCAGCCCCAGCATTTT. It yields the protein CASSLGLNQPQHF.

This clonotype was seen ten or more times. This chain links TRBV2 with TRBJ2-2; D is unclear. The CDR3 is made up of 13 amino acids. The V end lost 5 bases, the J end lost 6 bases, and 10 bases lay between the germline ends. Per germline, CDR1 SNHLY and CDR2 FYNNEI. Here the CDR3 DNA reads TGTGCCAGCAGTAACACAAGGCCCGGGGAGCTGTTTTTT. Protein sequence: CASSNTRPGELFF. Full variable domain (outside the CDR3, taken from reference TRBV2 and TRBJ2-2): EPEVTQTPSHQVTQMGQEVILRCVPISNHLYFYWYRQILGQKVEFLVSFYNNEISEKSEIFDDQFSVERPDGSNFTLKIRSTKLEDSAMYFCASSNTRPGELFFGEGSRLTVL.